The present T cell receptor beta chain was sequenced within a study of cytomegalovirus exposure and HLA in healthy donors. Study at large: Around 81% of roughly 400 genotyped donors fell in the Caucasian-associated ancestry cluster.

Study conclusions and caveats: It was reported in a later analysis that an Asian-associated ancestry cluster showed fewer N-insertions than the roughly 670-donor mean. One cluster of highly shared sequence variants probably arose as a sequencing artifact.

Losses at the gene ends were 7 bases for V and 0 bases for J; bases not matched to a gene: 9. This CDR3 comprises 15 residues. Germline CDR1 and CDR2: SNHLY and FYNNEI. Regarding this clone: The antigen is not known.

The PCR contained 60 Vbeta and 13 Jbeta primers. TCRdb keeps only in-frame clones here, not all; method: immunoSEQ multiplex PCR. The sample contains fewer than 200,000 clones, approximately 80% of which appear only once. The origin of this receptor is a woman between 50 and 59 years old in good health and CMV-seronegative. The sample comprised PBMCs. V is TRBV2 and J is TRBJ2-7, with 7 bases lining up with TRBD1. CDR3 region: CASTRATGTSYEQYF. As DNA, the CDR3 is TGTGCCAGCACTAGGGCGACAGGGACCTCCTACGAGCAGTACTTC. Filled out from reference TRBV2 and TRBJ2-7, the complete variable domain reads EPEVTQTPSHQVTQMGQEVILRCVPISNHLYFYWYRQILGQKVEFLVSFYNNEISEKSEIFDDQFSVERPDGSNFTLKIRSTKLEDSAMYFCASTRATGTSYEQYFGPGTRLTVT.